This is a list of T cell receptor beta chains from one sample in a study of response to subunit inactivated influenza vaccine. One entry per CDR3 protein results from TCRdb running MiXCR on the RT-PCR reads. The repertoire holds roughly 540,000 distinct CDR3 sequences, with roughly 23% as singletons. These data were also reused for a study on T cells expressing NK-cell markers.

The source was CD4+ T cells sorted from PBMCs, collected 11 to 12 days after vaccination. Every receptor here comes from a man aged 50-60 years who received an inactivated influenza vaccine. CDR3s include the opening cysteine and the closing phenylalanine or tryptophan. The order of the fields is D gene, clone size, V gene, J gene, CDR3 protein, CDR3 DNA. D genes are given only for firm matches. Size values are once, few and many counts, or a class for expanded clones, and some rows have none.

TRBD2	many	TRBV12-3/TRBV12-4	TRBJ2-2	CASSLRPRFLAGVYTGELFF	TGTGCCAGCAGTTTAAGGCCGAGATTCCTAGCGGGAGTGTACACCGGGGAGCTGTTTTTT
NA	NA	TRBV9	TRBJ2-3	CASSPSPRTSTDTQYF	TGTGCCAGCTCCCCTTCCCCACGTACTAGCACAGATACGCAGTATTTT
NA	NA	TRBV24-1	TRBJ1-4	CATSDPRRESEKLFF	TGTGCCACCAGTGATCCGCGACGGGAGTCTGAAAAACTGTTTTTT
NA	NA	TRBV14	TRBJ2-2	CASSPSVKDTGELFF	TGTGCCAGCAGCCCGTCAGTGAAGGACACCGGGGAGCTGTTTTTT
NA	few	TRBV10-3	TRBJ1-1	CAISERGEAFF	TGTGCCATCAGTGAGAGGGGTGAAGCTTTCTTT
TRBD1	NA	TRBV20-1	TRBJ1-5	CSARGTGFNQPQHF	TGCAGTGCTAGAGGGACAGGTTTCAATCAGCCCCAGCATTTT
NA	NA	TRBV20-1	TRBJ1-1	CSAPRDNMNTEAFF	TGCAGTGCTCCCCGGGACAACATGAACACTGAAGCTTTCTTT
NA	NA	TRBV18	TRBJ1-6	CASSPGRDYNSPLHF	TGTGCCAGCTCACCAGGGAGGGACTATAATTCACCCCTCCACTTT
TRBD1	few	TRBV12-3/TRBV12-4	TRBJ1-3	CASSDRGLAGNTIYF	TGTGCCAGCAGTGACAGGGGTCTAGCAGGAAACACCATATATTTT
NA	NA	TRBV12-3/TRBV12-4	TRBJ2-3	CASSPHLGGIDTQYF	TGTGCCAGCAGTCCACATTTGGGGGGCATAGATACGCAGTATTTT
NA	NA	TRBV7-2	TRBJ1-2	CASSLAVASYGYTF	TGTGCCAGCAGCTTAGCGGTCGCCTCGTATGGCTACACCTTC
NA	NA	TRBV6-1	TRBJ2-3	CASRTTHTDTQYF	TGTGCCAGCAGGACCACCCACACAGATACGCAGTATTTT
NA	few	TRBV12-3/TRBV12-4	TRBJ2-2	CASSPPVAGRTPGELFF	TGTGCCAGCAGTCCTCCCGTTGCGGGAAGGACTCCCGGGGAGCTGTTTTTT
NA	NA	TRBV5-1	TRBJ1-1	CASSLVGGRGTEAFF	TGCGCCAGCAGCTTGGTAGGGGGAAGAGGCACTGAAGCTTTCTTT
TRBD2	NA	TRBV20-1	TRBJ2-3	CSARGASGSTDTQYF	TGCAGTGCTAGAGGGGCTAGCGGAAGCACAGATACGCAGTATTTT
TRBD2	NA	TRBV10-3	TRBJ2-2	CATGLAGGRNTGELFF	TGTGCCACCGGACTAGCGGGAGGGCGGAACACCGGGGAGCTGTTTTTT
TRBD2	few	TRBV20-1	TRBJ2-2	CSASFSSGGRRNGELFF	TGCAGTGCTAGTTTCTCTAGCGGGGGCCGTAGGAACGGGGAGCTGTTTTTT
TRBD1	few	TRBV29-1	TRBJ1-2	CSVVPRGLHGYTF	TGCAGCGTTGTGCCCAGGGGGCTTCATGGCTACACCTTC
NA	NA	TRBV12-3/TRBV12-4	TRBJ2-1	CASSLGTLNNEQFF	TGTGCCAGCAGCCTCGGGACGCTTAACAATGAGCAGTTCTTC
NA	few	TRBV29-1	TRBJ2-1	CSGSTGLYNEQFF	TGCAGCGGCAGTACGGGGCTTTACAATGAGCAGTTCTTC
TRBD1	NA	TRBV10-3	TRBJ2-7	CAIRPSTGARSYEQYF	TGTGCCATCAGACCCTCGACAGGGGCTCGCTCCTACGAGCAGTACTTC
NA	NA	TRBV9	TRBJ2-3	CASSPLSGRSTDTQYF	TGTGCCAGCAGCCCCCTTTCGGGGAGAAGCACAGATACGCAGTATTTT
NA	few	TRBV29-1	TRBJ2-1	CSVFRGGPNEQFF	TGCAGCGTTTTCAGGGGCGGCCCCAATGAGCAGTTCTTC
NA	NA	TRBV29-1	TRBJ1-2	CSANLGGLRGYTF	TGCAGCGCCAACCTGGGGGGGCTCCGCGGCTACACCTTC
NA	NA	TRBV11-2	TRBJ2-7	CASRKPGQAYEQYF	TGTGCCAGCAGAAAGCCGGGACAAGCCTACGAGCAGTACTTC
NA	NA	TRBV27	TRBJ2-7	CASSLGSGVNYEQYF	TGTGCCAGCAGTTTAGGTTCAGGGGTTAACTACGAGCAGTACTTC
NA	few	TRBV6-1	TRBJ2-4	CASSLGQADIQYF	TGTGCCAGCAGTCTAGGGCAGGCGGACATTCAGTACTTC
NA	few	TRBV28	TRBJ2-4	CASSLSAKNIQYF	TGTGCCAGCAGTCTCAGCGCGAAAAACATTCAGTACTTC
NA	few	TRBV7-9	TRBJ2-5	CASTPPEELGETQYF	TGTGCCAGCACACCACCCGAGGAACTCGGGGAGACCCAGTACTTC
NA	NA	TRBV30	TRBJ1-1	CAWNPAGAGTEAFF	TGTGCCTGGAACCCGGCGGGAGCGGGAACTGAAGCTTTCTTT
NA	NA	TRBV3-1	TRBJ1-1	CASSQLTMNTEAFF	TGTGCCAGCAGCCAATTGACCATGAACACTGAAGCTTTCTTT
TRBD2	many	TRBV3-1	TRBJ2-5	CASSLISGKETQYF	TGTGCCAGCAGCCTCATTAGCGGGAAAGAGACCCAGTACTTC
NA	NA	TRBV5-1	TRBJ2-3	CASSSAQSFTDTQYF	TGCGCCAGCAGCTCGGCCCAATCTTTCACAGATACGCAGTATTTT
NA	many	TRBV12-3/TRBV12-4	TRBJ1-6	CASIGANSPLHF	TGTGCCAGCATCGGGGCAAATTCACCCCTCCACTTT
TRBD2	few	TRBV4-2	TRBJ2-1	CASSRPGGVSEQFF	TGTGCCAGCAGCCGCCCGGGAGGGGTAAGTGAGCAGTTCTTC
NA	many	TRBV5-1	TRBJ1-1	CASSYQGHTEAFF	TGCGCCAGCAGCTATCAGGGGCACACTGAAGCTTTCTTT
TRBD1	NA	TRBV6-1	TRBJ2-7	CASRPGQVSSYEQYF	TGTGCCAGCAGACCCGGACAGGTTAGCTCCTACGAGCAGTACTTC
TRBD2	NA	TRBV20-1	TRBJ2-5	CSAGPWTSQGETQYF	TGCAGTGCTGGCCCCTGGACTAGCCAGGGGGAGACCCAGTACTTC
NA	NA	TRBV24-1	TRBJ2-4	CATSPGQQNIQYF	TGTGCCACCTCCCCCGGACAGCAAAACATTCAGTACTTC
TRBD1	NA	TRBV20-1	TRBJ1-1	CSAREQGTMNEAFF	TGCAGTGCTAGGGAACAGGGGACGATGAATGAAGCTTTCTTT
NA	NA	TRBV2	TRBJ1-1	CASKRSGLSGAFF	TGTGCCAGTAAAAGGAGCGGGCTCTCCGGAGCTTTCTTT
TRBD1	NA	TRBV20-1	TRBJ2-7	CSAPDRGTYEQYF	TGCAGTGCTCCCGACAGGGGGACCTACGAGCAGTACTTC
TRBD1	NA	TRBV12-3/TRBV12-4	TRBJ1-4	CASSLKQGGKLFF	TGTGCCAGCAGTTTAAAACAGGGGGGAAAACTGTTTTTT
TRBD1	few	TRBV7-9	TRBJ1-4	CASSPIGQGSEKLFF	TGTGCCAGCAGCCCGATCGGACAGGGAAGTGAAAAACTGTTTTTT
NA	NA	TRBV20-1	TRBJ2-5	CSARDGAGRRETQYF	TGCAGTGCTAGAGATGGGGCGGGCCGGAGAGAGACCCAGTACTTC
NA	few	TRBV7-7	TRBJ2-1	CASSPTLDFGSKQFF	TGTGCCAGCAGCCCGACCCTGGATTTTGGGAGCAAGCAGTTCTTC
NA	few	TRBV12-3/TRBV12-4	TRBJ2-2	CASSAGENTGELFF	TGTGCCAGCAGTGCAGGAGAGAACACCGGGGAGCTGTTTTTT
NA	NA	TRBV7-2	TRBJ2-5	CASNLNSGETQYF	TGTGCCAGCAACCTCAATTCCGGGGAGACCCAGTACTTC
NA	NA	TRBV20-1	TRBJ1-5	CSLQQGPNQPQHF	TGCAGTTTACAACAGGGCCCCAATCAGCCCCAGCATTTT
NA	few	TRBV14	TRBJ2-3	CASSYYRTRTDTQYF	TGTGCCAGCAGCTACTACCGAACCCGCACAGATACGCAGTATTTT
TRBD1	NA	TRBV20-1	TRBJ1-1	CSAKPGTVGIAFF	TGCAGTGCTAAACCGGGGACAGTAGGTATAGCTTTCTTT
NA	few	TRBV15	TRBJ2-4	CATSRDRKGVDIQYF	TGTGCCACCAGCAGAGATCGGAAGGGGGTAGACATTCAGTACTTC
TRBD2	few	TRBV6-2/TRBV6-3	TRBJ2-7	CASSPSGRATYEQYF	TGTGCCAGCAGTCCTAGCGGGAGGGCTACCTACGAGCAGTACTTC
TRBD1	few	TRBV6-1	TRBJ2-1	CASRRDRADNEQFF	TGTGCCAGCAGAAGGGACAGGGCCGACAATGAGCAGTTCTTC
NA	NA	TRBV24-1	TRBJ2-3	CATGGNTDTQYF	TGTGCCACTGGGGGCAACACAGATACGCAGTATTTT